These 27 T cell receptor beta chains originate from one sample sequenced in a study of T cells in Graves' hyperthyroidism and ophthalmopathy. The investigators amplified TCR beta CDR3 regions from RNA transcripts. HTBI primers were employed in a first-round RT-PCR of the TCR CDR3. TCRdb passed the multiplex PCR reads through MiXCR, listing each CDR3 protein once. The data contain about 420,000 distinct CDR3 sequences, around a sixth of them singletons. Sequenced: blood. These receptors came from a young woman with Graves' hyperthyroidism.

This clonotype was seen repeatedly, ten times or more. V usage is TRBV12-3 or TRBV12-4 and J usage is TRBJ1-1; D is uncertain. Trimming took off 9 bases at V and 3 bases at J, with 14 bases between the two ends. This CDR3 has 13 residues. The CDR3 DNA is TGTGCCAGTAACCGAGAGAGGGACACTGAAGCTTTCTTT. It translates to CASNRERDTEAFF.

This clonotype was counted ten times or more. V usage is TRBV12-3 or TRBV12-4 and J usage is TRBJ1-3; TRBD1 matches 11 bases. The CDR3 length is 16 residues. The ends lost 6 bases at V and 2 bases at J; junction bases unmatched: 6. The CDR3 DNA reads TGTGCCAGCAGCCTTCGGGGACAGGGGGCTGGAAACACCATATATTTT. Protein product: CASSLRGQGAGNTIYF.

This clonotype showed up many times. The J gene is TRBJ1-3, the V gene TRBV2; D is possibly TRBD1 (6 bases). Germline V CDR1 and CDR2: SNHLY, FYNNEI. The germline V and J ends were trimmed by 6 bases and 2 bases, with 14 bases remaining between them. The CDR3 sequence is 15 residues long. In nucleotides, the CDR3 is TGTGCCAGCAGCCTACAGGGCGACCCTGGAAACACCATATATTTT. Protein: CASSLQGDPGNTIYF.

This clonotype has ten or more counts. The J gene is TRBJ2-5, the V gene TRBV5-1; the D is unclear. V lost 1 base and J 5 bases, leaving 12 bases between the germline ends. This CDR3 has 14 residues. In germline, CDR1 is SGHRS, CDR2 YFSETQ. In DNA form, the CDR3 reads TGCGCCAGCAGCTTGTTGATGGGTTGGGAGACCCAGTACTTC. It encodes CASSLLMGWETQYF.

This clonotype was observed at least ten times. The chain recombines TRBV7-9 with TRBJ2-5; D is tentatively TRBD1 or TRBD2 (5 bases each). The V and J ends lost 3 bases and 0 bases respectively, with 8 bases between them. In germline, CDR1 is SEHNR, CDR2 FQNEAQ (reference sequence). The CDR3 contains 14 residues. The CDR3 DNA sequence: TGTGCCAGCAGCTTTGGGACCGACCAAGAGACCCAGTACTTC. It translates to CASSFGTDQETQYF.

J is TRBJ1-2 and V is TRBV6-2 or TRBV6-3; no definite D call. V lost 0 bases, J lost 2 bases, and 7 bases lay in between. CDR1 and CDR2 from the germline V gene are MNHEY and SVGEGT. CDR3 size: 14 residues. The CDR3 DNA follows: TGTGCCAGCAGTTACTCGATCACAAACTATGGCTACACCTTC. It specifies CASSYSITNYGYTF.

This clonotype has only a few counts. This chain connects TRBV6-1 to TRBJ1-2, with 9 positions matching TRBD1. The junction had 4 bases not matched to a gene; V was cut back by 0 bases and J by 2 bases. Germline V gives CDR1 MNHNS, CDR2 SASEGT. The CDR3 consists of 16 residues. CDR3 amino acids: CASSEASTGGNYGYTF. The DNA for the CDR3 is TGTGCCAGCAGTGAAGCCTCGACAGGGGGGAACTATGGCTACACCTTC.

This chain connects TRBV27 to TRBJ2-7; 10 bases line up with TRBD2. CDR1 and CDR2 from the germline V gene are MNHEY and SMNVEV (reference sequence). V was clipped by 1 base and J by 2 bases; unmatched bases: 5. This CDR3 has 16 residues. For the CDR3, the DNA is TGTGCCAGCAGTTTATTTTACGGACTAGCGGCCTACGAGCAGTACTTC. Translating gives CASSLFYGLAAYEQYF.

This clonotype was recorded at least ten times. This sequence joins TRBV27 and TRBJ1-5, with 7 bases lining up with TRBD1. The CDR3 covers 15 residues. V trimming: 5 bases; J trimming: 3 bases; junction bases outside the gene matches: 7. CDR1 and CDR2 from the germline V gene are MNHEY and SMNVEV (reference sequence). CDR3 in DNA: TGTGCCAGCAGTCCCCGGACAGGTTTCAATCAGCCCCAGCATTTT. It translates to CASSPRTGFNQPQHF.

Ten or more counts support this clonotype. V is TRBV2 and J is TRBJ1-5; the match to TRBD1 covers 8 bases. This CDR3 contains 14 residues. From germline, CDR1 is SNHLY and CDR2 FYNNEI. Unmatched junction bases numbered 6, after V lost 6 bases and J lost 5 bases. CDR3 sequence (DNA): TGTGCCAGCAGGGCAGGGGGCGGGGATCAGCCCCAGCATTTT. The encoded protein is CASRAGGGDQPQHF.

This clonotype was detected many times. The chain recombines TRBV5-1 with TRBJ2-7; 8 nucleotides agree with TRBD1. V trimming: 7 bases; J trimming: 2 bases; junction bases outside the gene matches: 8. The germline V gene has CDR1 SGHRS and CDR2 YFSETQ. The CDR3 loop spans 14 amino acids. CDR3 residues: CASPRPGGPYEQYF. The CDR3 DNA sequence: TGCGCCAGCCCGCGCCCAGGGGGCCCCTACGAGCAGTACTTC.

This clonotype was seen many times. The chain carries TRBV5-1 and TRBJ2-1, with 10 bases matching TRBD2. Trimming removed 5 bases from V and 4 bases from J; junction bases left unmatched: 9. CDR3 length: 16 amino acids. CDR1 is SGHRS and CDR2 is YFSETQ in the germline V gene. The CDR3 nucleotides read TGCGCCAGCAGTTTCGACCCTAGCGGGGGTTACAATGAGCAGTTCTTC. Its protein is CASSFDPSGGYNEQFF.

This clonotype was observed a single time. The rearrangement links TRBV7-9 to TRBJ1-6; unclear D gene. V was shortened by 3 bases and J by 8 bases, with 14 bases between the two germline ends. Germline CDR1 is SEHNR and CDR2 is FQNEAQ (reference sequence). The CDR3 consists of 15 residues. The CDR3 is CASSFVQALHSPLHF. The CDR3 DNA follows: TGTGCCAGCAGCTTTGTCCAGGCGCTACATTCACCCCTCCACTTT.

The CDR3 sequence is CANTKGYEQYF. The CDR3 coding sequence is TGTGCCAACACCAAGGGTTACGAGCAGTACTTC. The V gene is TRBV6-2 or TRBV6-3, the J gene TRBJ2-7; D remains unclear. In germline, CDR1 is MNHEY, CDR2 SVGEGT. Trimming took 10 bases from V and 4 from J, leaving 11 bases between them. The CDR3 is 11 amino acids.

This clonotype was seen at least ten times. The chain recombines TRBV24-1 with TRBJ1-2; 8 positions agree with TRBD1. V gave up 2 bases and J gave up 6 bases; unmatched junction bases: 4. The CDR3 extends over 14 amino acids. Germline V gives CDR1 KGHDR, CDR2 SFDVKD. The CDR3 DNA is TGTGCCACCAGTGATTGCGACAGGGGTGATGGCTACACCTTC. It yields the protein CATSDCDRGDGYTF.

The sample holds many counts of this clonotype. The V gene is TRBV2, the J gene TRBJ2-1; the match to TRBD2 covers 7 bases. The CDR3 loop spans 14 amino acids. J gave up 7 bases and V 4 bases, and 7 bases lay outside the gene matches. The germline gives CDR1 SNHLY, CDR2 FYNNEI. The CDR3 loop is CASSGQRDRNEQFF. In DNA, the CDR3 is TGTGCCAGCAGTGGTCAGCGGGATAGAAATGAGCAGTTCTTC.

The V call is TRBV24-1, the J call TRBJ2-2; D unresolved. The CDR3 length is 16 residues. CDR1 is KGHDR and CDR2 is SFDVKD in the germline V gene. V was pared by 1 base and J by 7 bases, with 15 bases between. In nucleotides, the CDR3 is TGTGCCACCAGTGATTTCGGAGCCGATGGGGACGGGGAGCTGTTTTTT. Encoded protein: CATSDFGADGDGELFF.

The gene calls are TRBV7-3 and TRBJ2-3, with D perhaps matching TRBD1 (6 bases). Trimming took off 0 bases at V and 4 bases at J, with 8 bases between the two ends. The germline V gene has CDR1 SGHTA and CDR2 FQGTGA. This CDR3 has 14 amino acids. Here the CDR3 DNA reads TGTGCCAGCAGCTTAACGACAGGCCCAGATACGCAGTATTTT. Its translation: CASSLTTGPDTQYF.

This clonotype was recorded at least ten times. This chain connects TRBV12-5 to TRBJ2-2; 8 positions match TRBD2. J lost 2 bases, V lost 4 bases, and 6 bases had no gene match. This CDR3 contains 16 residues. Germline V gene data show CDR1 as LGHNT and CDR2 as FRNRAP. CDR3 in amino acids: CASGYLAGSNTGELFF. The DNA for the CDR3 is TGTGCTAGTGGTTACTTAGCGGGAAGTAACACCGGGGAGCTGTTTTTT.

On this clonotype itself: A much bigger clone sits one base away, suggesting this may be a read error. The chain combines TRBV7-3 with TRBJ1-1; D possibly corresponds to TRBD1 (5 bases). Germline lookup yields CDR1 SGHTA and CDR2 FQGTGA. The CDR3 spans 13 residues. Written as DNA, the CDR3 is TGTGCCAGCAGCTTATGGGTGGACACTGAAGCTCTCTTT. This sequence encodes CASSLWVDTEALF.

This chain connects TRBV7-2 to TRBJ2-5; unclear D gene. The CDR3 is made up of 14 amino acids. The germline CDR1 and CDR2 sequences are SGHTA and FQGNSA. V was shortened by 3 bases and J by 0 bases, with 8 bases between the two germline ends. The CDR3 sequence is CASSLSLYQETQYF. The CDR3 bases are TGTGCCAGCAGCTTGAGTTTATACCAAGAGACCCAGTACTTC.

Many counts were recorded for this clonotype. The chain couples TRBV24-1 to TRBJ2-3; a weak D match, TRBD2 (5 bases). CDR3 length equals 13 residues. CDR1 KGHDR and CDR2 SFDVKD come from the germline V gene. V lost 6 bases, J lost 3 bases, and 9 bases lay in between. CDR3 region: CATSLSGTDTQYF. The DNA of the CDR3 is TGTGCCACCAGTCTATCGGGAACAGATACGCAGTATTTT.

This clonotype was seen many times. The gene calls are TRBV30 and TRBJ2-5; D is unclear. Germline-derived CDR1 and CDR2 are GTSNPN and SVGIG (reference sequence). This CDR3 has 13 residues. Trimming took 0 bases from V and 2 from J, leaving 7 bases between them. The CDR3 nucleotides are TGTGCCTGGAGTGTCTGGTTACAAGAGACCCAGTACTTC. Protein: CAWSVWLQETQYF. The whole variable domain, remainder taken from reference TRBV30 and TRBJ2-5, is SQTIHQWPATLVQPVGSPLSLECTVEGTSNPNLYWYRQAAGRGLQLLFYSVGIGQISSEVPQNLSASRPQDRQFILSSKKLLLSDSGFYLCAWSVWLQETQYFGPGTRLLVL.

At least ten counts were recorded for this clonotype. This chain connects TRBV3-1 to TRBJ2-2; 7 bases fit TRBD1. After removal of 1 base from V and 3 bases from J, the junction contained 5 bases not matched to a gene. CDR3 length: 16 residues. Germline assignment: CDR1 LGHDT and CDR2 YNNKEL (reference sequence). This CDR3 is CASSQVSRGYTGELFF. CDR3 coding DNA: TGTGCCAGCAGCCAAGTTTCCAGGGGGTACACCGGGGAGCTGTTTTTT.

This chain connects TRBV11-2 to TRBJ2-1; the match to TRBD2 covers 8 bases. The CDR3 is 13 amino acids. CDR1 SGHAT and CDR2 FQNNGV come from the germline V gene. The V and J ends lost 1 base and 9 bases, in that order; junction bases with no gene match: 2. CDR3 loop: CASSLAGGFEQFF. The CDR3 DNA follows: TGTGCCAGCAGCTTAGCGGGAGGGTTTGAGCAGTTCTTC.

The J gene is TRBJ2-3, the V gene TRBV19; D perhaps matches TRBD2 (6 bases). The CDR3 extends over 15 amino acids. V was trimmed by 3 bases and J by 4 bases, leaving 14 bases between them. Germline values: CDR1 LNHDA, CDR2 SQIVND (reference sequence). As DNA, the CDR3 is TGTGCCAGTAGTATCGGCGGGATCCGGGCAGATACGCAGTATTTT. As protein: CASSIGGIRADTQYF.

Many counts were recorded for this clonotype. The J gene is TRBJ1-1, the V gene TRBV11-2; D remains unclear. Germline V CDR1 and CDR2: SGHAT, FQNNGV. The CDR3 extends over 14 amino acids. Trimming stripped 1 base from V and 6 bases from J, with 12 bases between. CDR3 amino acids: CASSLGGLPPEAFF. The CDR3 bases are TGTGCCAGCAGCTTAGGTGGTTTGCCCCCTGAAGCTTTCTTT.